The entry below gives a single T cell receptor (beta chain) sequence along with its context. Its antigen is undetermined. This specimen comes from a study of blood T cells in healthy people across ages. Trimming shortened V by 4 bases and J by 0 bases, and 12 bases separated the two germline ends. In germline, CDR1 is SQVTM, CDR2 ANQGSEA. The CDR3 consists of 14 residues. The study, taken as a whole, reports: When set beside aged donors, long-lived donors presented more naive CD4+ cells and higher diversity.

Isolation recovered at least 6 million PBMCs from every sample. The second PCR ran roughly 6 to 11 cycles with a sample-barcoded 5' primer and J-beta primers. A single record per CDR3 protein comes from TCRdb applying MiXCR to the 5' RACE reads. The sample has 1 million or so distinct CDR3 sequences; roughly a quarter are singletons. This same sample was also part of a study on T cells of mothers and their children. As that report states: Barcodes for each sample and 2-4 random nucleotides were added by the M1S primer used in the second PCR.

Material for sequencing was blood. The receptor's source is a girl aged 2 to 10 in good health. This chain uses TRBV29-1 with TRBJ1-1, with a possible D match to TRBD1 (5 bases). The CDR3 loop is CSVVWGPMNTEAFF. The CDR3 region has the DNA TGCAGCGTTGTGTGGGGACCGATGAACACTGAAGCTTTCTTT. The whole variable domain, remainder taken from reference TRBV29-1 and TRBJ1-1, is SAVISQKPSRDICQRGTSLTIQCQVDSQVTMMFWYRQQPGQSLTLIATANQGSEATYESGFVIDKFPISRPNLTFSTLTVSNMSPEDSSIYLCSVVWGPMNTEAFFGQGTRLTVV.